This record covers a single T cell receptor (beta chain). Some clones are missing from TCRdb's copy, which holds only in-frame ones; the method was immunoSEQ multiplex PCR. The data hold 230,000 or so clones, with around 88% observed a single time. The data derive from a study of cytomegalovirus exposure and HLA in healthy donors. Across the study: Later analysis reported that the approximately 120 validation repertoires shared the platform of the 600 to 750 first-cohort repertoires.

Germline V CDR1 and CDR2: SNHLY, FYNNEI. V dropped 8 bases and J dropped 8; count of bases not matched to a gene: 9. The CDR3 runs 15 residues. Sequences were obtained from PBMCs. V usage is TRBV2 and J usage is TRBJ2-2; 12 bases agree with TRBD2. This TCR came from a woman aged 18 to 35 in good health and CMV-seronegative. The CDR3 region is CASLAGGGPWGELFF. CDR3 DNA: TGTGCCAGCCTAGCGGGAGGGGGACCGTGGGGGGAGCTGTTTTTT.